Below are 5 T cell receptor beta chains sequenced from a single sample in a study of graft-versus-host responses after intestinal transplantation. Repertoires were generated with immunoSEQ multiplex PCR, while TCRdb's copy carries only in-frame clones and drops some. The sample has just over 20,000 clones; around 94% are singletons. The specimen was PBMCs, collected around 37 weeks after intestinal transplant. These receptors came from a human patient who received an intestinal transplant, so some T cells may come from the graft donor.

CDR3 region: CASSPSDSNTDTQYF. The CDR3 region has the DNA TGCGCCAGCAGCCCCTCGGATAGCAACACAGATACGCAGTATTTT. The V gene is TRBV5-1, the J gene TRBJ2-3; no clear D. This CDR3 is built from 15 residues. V was pared by 4 bases and J by 2 bases, with 14 bases between. Germline CDR1 reads SGHRS; CDR2 reads YFSETQ.

The J gene is TRBJ1-2, the V gene TRBV7-9; tentative D call: TRBD1 (5 bases). The CDR3 has 18 amino acids. V was pared by 2 bases and J by 0 bases, with 19 bases between. Germline values: CDR1 SEHNR, CDR2 FQNEAQ (reference sequence). Here the CDR3 reads CASSLNPRGHTANYGYTF. DNA for the CDR3: TGTGCCAGCAGCTTAAACCCCCGGGGCCATACCGCTAACTATGGCTACACCTTC.

V gene TRBV5-1 combines with J gene TRBJ1-2; 8 bases align to TRBD1. This CDR3 is built from 15 residues. Germline loops: CDR1 SGHRS, CDR2 YFSETQ. V dropped 3 bases and J dropped 6; count of bases not matched to a gene: 10. The CDR3 protein is CASSSKGQAKDGYTF. The CDR3 region has the DNA TGCGCCAGCAGCTCCAAGGGACAGGCAAAAGATGGCTACACCTTC.

This clone was detected only once. The genes are TRBV19 and TRBJ2-5; the match to TRBD2 covers 10 bases. TRBJ2-7 matches the DNA end more closely, so the J call is doubtful. CDR1 LNHDA and CDR2 SQIVND come from the germline V gene (reference sequence). CDR3 size: 16 residues. CDR3 DNA: TGTGCCAGTAGTATAGATCTAGCGGGAGTCACCTACGAGCAGTACTTC. Encoded protein: CASSIDLAGVTYEQYF.

V gene TRBV29-1 combines with J gene TRBJ1-2; 9 bases align to TRBD1. This CDR3 region has 12 residues. Per the germline V gene, CDR1 is SQVTM and CDR2 is ANQGSEA. The DNA of the CDR3 is TGCTTAGCTTCTGGACAGGGGAACGGCTACACCTTC. As protein: CLASGQGNGYTF.